One and the same sample provided the 27 T cell receptor beta chains below, sequenced in a study of CD8+CD57+ T cells in acquired aplastic anemia. It was genomic DNA that served as the template for profiling TCR beta VDJ and CDR3. TCRdb ran MiXCR on the reads and lists one entry per CDR3 protein. The table shows 250,000 to 350,000 distinct CDR3 sequences, with roughly half occurring only once. Specimen: sorted CD4+, CD8+, or CD8+CD57+ T cells (not recorded which) from PBMCs. These receptors came from a human donor with severe aplastic anemia or a healthy control (not recorded which).

The rearrangement uses TRBV12-3 or TRBV12-4 and TRBJ2-7; 9 positions match TRBD1. The CDR3 has 15 residues. Germline trimming cut 4 bases from V and 3 bases from J; bases unmatched to any gene: 7. As DNA, the CDR3 is TGTGCCAGCAGTTCCCGGGACAGGGCGATCTACGAGCAGTACTTC. This codes for CASSSRDRAIYEQYF.

In this sample, this clonotype turned up many times. The chain combines TRBV12-3 or TRBV12-4 with TRBJ2-2, with D possibly being TRBD2 (6 bases). Deletions cut 6 bases from V and 1 base from J, with 9 bases between. This CDR3 has 14 residues. For the CDR3, the DNA is TGTGCCAGCAGGGGGGGAGGGAACACCGGGGAGCTGTTTTTT. Protein: CASRGGGNTGELFF.

In the case of this clonotype: Likely a read error: the CDR3 ends without its conserved phenylalanine or tryptophan. V gene TRBV9 combines with J gene TRBJ1-5, with 8 bases matching TRBD1. The CDR3 loop spans 15 amino acids. Trimming at V came to 4 bases and at J to 6 bases, leaving 9 bases not matched to a gene. Germline V gene sequence: CDR1 SGDLS, CDR2 YYNGEE. The DNA for the CDR3 is TGTGCCAGCAGCCCGCAGGGGGCAAAGGGTCAGCCCCAGCATTCT. This encodes CASSPQGAKGQPQHS.

This clonotype came up many times. This chain links TRBV7-3 with TRBJ1-5, with 8 bases fitting TRBD1. CDR1 and CDR2 from the germline V gene are SGHTA and FQGTGA. This CDR3 is built from 16 residues. J lost 6 bases, V lost 0 bases, and 7 bases had no gene match. This chain's CDR3 is CASSLTDRGGSQPQHF. The CDR3 nucleotides read TGTGCCAGCAGCTTAACAGACAGGGGAGGAAGTCAGCCCCAGCATTTT.

As for this clonotype: Sequence at one end of the junction differs from germline and may be a read error. This chain connects TRBV3-1 to TRBJ2-2; the match to TRBD2 covers 12 bases. Germline V gives CDR1 LGHDT, CDR2 YNNKEL (reference sequence). There are 14 residues in the CDR3. The CDR3 here is CASSRPPTSGGLFF. The CDR3 nucleotides are TGTGCCAGCAGCCGTCCACCGACTAGCGGGGGGCTGTTTTTT.

This clonotype was detected many times. The V call is TRBV19, the J call TRBJ2-1, with 7 bases identical to TRBD1. CDR1 LNHDA and CDR2 SQIVND come from the germline V gene (reference sequence). V lost 3 bases and J lost 0; bases outside the gene matches: 2. CDR3 length: 15 amino acids. The CDR3 DNA reads as TGTGCCAGTAGTATGGACAGGAGCTCCTACAATGAGCAGTTCTTC. It codes for CASSMDRSSYNEQFF. Based on the CDR3 plus reference TRBV19 and TRBJ2-1, the full variable domain is DGGITQSPKYLFRKEGQNVTLSCEQNLNHDAMYWYRQDPGQGLRLIYYSQIVNDFQKGDIAEGYSVSREKKESFPLTVTSAQKNPTAFYLCASSMDRSSYNEQFFGPGTRLTVL.

In this sample, this clonotype turned up many times. The chain has TRBV4-2 and TRBJ1-6, with 10 bases fitting TRBD1. The length of the CDR3 is 17 residues. V trimming: 3 bases; J trimming: 7 bases; junction bases outside the gene matches: 9. CDR1 is LGHNA and CDR2 is YNFKEQ in the germline V gene. The CDR3 DNA sequence: TGTGCCAGCAGCCATCGAAACGACAGGGGGCCCAATTCACCCCTCCACTTT. Translated: CASSHRNDRGPNSPLHF.

This clonotype was seen repeatedly, ten times or more. The chain couples TRBV12-3 or TRBV12-4 to TRBJ2-7; D is perhaps TRBD2 (6 bases). The CDR3 is 15 amino acids. The V gene lost 6 bases and the J gene lost 0 bases, with 15 bases spanning the gap. CDR3 amino acids: CASSRGLSSSYEQYF. The CDR3 DNA reads TGTGCCAGCAGCCGGGGACTGTCTAGCTCCTACGAGCAGTACTTC.

The chain is built from TRBV9 and TRBJ2-5; the match to TRBD1 covers 8 bases. Trimming cost V 4 bases and J 7 bases; bases outside gene matches: 12. From germline, CDR1 is SGDLS and CDR2 YYNGEE. The CDR3 runs 15 residues. For the CDR3, the DNA is TGTGCCAGCAGCCCGAACCTCAGGGGGCCCGGGACCCAGTACTTC. Protein product: CASSPNLRGPGTQYF.

For this clonotype: The junction shows a germline mismatch at one end, possibly a read error. The chain uses TRBV7-2 and TRBJ2-3; D is possibly TRBD1 (6 bases). The CDR3 consists of 15 residues. Germline lookup yields CDR1 SGHTA and CDR2 FQGNSA. The CDR3 DNA follows: TGTGGCAGCAGCTTAAACCCACAGGGTTCAGATACGCAGTATTTT. Protein sequence: CGSSLNPQGSDTQYF.

This clonotype was detected many times. The V gene is TRBV5-5, the J gene TRBJ1-1; D not certain. Trimming stripped 0 bases from V and 1 base from J, with 4 bases between. This CDR3 comprises 13 residues. Germline V gives CDR1 SGHKS, CDR2 YYEKEE (reference sequence). For the CDR3, the DNA is TGTGCCAGCAGCTTGGAATGGAACACTGAAGCTTTCTTT. Amino acids: CASSLEWNTEAFF.

This clonotype appeared many times. The V gene is TRBV3-1, the J gene TRBJ2-2; D gene unclear. The CDR3 length is 12 residues. CDR1 LGHDT and CDR2 YNNKEL come from the germline V gene (reference sequence). V gave up 7 bases and J gave up 6 bases, with 9 bases separating them. The CDR3 sequence is CASKHRAGELFF. The CDR3 DNA follows: TGTGCCAGCAAACATCGGGCCGGGGAGCTGTTTTTT.

The rearrangement links TRBV2 to TRBJ2-7; D may be TRBD1 (6 bases). Germline CDR1 is SNHLY and CDR2 is FYNNEI. This CDR3 region has 14 residues. Trimming took 8 bases from V and 5 from J, leaving 19 bases between them. The CDR3 DNA follows: TGTGCCAGCTTGTTCCGGACAGAGTCGAACGAGCAGTACTTC. Amino acid sequence: CASLFRTESNEQYF.

This clonotype came up many times. The chain joins TRBV20-1 to TRBJ2-1; possible D gene TRBD1, 5 bases. Germline assignment: CDR1 DFQATT and CDR2 SNEGSKA (reference sequence). The V end was cut by 3 bases, the J end by 6 bases, with 18 bases between. The CDR3 spans 15 residues. The CDR3 loop reads CSASLKGLGGNEQFF. The CDR3 DNA is TGCAGTGCTAGTCTAAAGGGGTTAGGCGGCAATGAGCAGTTCTTC.

This chain joins TRBV10-2 and TRBJ1-5; no clear D. The V gene lost 7 bases and the J gene lost 4 bases, with 14 bases spanning the gap. CDR1 is WSHSY and CDR2 is SAAADI in the germline V gene. The CDR3 contains 14 residues. CDR3 DNA sequence: TGCGCCAGCACCCAAAGCTCCGTTAATCAGCCCCAGCATTTT. Protein: CASTQSSVNQPQHF.

This clonotype has a single count. A read error is possible here, since a much larger clone lies one base away. The chain recombines TRBV12-3 or TRBV12-4 with TRBJ1-1; 8 positions agree with TRBD1. This CDR3 spans 14 amino acids. Germline trimming cut 7 bases from V and 0 bases from J; bases unmatched to any gene: 4. CDR3 nucleotide sequence: TGTGCCAGCAAGTACAGGGGGATGAACACTGAAGCTTTCTTT. It is translated as CASKYRGMNTEAFF.

This clonotype appeared a few times. The chain links TRBV20-1 to TRBJ2-7; D unresolved. This CDR3 spans 11 amino acids. With 5 bases removed from V and 3 bases from J, the gap between germline ends came to 8 bases. Germline V lookup: CDR1 DFQATT, CDR2 SNEGSKA (reference sequence). The CDR3 loop reads CSAGVVYEQYF. CDR3 nucleotide sequence: TGCAGTGCTGGCGTCGTCTACGAGCAGTACTTC.

The chain employs TRBV7-3 and TRBJ1-1; D possibly corresponds to TRBD1 (6 bases). The germline V gene encodes CDR1 SGHTA and CDR2 FQGTGA. The V end lost 8 bases, the J end lost 0 bases, and 13 bases lay between the germline ends. CDR3 length: 14 residues. The DNA for the CDR3 is TGTGCCAGCGCCCGGGGGGGGCTGAACACTGAAGCTTTCTTT. It codes for CASARGGLNTEAFF.

This chain uses TRBV2 with TRBJ1-2; a possible D gene is TRBD1 (5 bases). From germline, CDR1 is SNHLY and CDR2 FYNNEI. The CDR3 sequence is 14 residues long. With 6 bases removed from V and 6 bases from J, the gap between germline ends came to 17 bases. The CDR3 here is CASSLGGVGNGYTF. The CDR3 DNA reads as TGTGCCAGCAGCCTGGGGGGGGTGGGTAATGGCTACACCTTC.

This rearrangement joins TRBV5-8 to TRBJ2-1; D is uncertain. The CDR3 has 14 residues. The V end was cut by 1 base, the J end by 6 bases, with 11 bases between. Germline V gene data show CDR1 as SGHTS and CDR2 as YDEGEE. The CDR3 sequence: CASSLFSSVNEQFF. The CDR3, as DNA: TGTGCCAGCAGCTTGTTCTCGTCCGTCAATGAGCAGTTCTTC.

About this clonotype: The CDR3 end shows no conserved phenylalanine or tryptophan, and so a read error is likely. The DNA is left out, because the CDR3 cannot be placed on it with certainty; the CDR3 is given as TCRdb lists it. This sequence joins TRBV5-1 and TRBJ1-6. The germline V gene encodes CDR1 SGHRS and CDR2 YFSETQ. Termini included, the CDR3 measures 11 amino acids. This CDR3 is CASSGEGQRTP.

This clonotype was counted once. The CDR3 protein is CASSYTGTGTDTQYF. The CDR3 DNA sequence: TGCGCCAGCAGCTACACCGGGACAGGGACAGATACGCAGTATTTT. The chain has TRBV5-1 and TRBJ2-3; 9 bases line up with TRBD1. Germline CDR1 SGHRS, CDR2 YFSETQ. J gave up 3 bases and V 3 bases, and 5 bases lay outside the gene matches. This CDR3 spans 15 amino acids.

As to this clonotype: Since a much larger clone is just one base distant, this may be a read error. J is TRBJ1-2 and V is TRBV6-1; no reliable D call. The V end was cut by 4 bases, the J end by 6 bases, with 18 bases between. The CDR3 loop spans 15 amino acids. Germline loops: CDR1 MNHNS, CDR2 SASEGT. The CDR3 nucleotides read TGTGCCAGCAGTGCACTTTCGGGCAGGAGCCATGGCTACACCTTC. Translating it yields CASSALSGRSHGYTF.

In this sample, this clonotype turned up once. The V and J genes are TRBV9 and TRBJ2-7; the D gene is possibly TRBD1 (5 bases). Between the trimmed V and J ends, which lost 4 bases and 2 bases, there was a span of 13 bases. This CDR3 spans 14 amino acids. The V gene's germline CDR1 is SGDLS and CDR2 YYNGEE. The CDR3 region is CASSLIGAPYEQYF. The CDR3, as DNA: TGTGCCAGCAGCTTGATAGGGGCTCCCTACGAGCAGTACTTC.

The rearrangement links TRBV7-6 to TRBJ2-2; the D call may be TRBD1 or TRBD2 (5 bases each). Germline V gene data show CDR1 as SGHVS and CDR2 as FNYEAQ. This CDR3 is 17 amino acids long. Between the trimmed V and J ends, which lost 5 bases and 4 bases, there was a span of 20 bases. The CDR3 DNA reads TGTGCCAGCAGCCTGACGGGACCTGGGGTGGGCACCGGGGAGCTGTTTTTT. Translating gives CASSLTGPGVGTGELFF.

The chain joins TRBV29-1 to TRBJ2-7; D perhaps matches TRBD1 (5 bases). Trimming removed 6 bases from V and 3 bases from J, with 12 bases in between. Germline V gives CDR1 SQVTM, CDR2 ANQGSEA. The length of the CDR3 is 12 residues. CDR3 sequence: CSVAGSHYEQYF. For the CDR3, the DNA is TGCAGCGTAGCAGGGTCCCACTACGAGCAGTACTTC.

This clonotype was observed many times. The rearrangement uses TRBV6-5 and TRBJ1-2; unclear D gene. The CDR3 covers 14 residues. Germline V gene lookup returns CDR1 MNHEY and CDR2 SVGAGI. V dropped 2 bases and J dropped 7 bases, with 14 bases sitting between them. This chain's CDR3 is CASSYGPGRGGYTF. CDR3 in DNA: TGTGCCAGCAGTTACGGTCCAGGAAGAGGTGGCTACACCTTC.